Following are 13 T cell receptor beta chains from one sample sequenced in a study of cytomegalovirus exposure and HLA in healthy donors (dated by TCRdb to 2017 to 2019). The library was obtained by the immunoSEQ multiplex PCR assay. The multiplex PCR relied on a mix of 60 forward primers for TCR Vbeta segments and 13 reverse primers for TCR Jbeta segments. Here the immuneACCESS table is served through TCRdb, limited to in-frame sequences with V and J called. Missing clones are a known gap in these copies; in checked studies unresolved V genes cover under half, and the rest lacks a known reason. This sample gives 70,000 or so clones in total; around 68% of them show up just once. Approximately 11% of the sample comes from the top ten. Sequencing was performed on PBMCs. The receptors derive from a woman in her 30s in good health and CMV-seronegative.

The V gene is TRBV7-3, the J gene TRBJ1-1; D not resolved. Trimming removed 5 bases at V and 4 bases at J, with 14 bases between. The germline V gene has CDR1 SGHTA and CDR2 FQGTGA. The CDR3 consists of 14 residues. The CDR3 region is CASSTDRVGTEAFF. In DNA form, the CDR3 reads TGTGCCAGCAGCACTGACCGGGTTGGCACTGAAGCTTTCTTT.

The chain is built from TRBV11-2 and TRBJ1-2; D gene ambiguous. From germline, CDR1 is SGHAT and CDR2 FQNNGV. The CDR3 runs 15 residues. V lost 2 bases to trimming and J lost 5 bases, with 15 bases between them. The CDR3 spells CASSLPGMGLYGYTF. The CDR3 nucleotides read TGTGCCAGCAGCTTACCGGGGATGGGTTTATATGGCTACACCTTC.

By sample share, this clone is medium-sized (0.01 to 0.1%). The chain carries TRBV6-1 and TRBJ1-1; 7 bases align to TRBD1. V lost 3 bases to trimming and J lost 1 base; unmatched junction nucleotides: 2. In germline, CDR1 is MNHNS, CDR2 SASEGT. The CDR3 runs 14 residues. CDR3 loop: CASSDRGKNTEAFF. The CDR3 DNA reads TGTGCCAGCAGTGACAGGGGGAAGAACACTGAAGCTTTCTTT.

The chain couples TRBV6-4 to TRBJ2-3; 12 nucleotides match TRBD2. This CDR3 contains 17 residues. Losses at the gene ends were 6 bases for V and 1 base for J; bases not matched to a gene: 8. Germline CDR1 reads MRHNA; CDR2 reads SNTAGT. Here the CDR3 reads CASSAFTSGGRTDTQYF. For the CDR3, the DNA is TGTGCCAGCAGCGCCTTCACTAGCGGGGGGCGCACAGATACGCAGTATTTT.

The table lists this clone with many counts. The CDR3 coding sequence is TGCGCCAGCAGCTTGGCGGGACTAGCGGGGGGTGGCGATACGCAGTATTTT. Its protein product is CASSLAGLAGGGDTQYF. This chain connects TRBV5-1 to TRBJ2-3; 15 positions match TRBD2. Germline V gene sequence: CDR1 SGHRS, CDR2 YFSETQ. The V gene end was trimmed by 0 bases and the J gene end by 6 bases; junction bases not matched to a gene: 5. This CDR3 has 17 amino acids. The full variable domain, in which reference TRBV5-1 and TRBJ2-3 provide the parts outside the CDR3, is KAGVTQTPRYLIKTRGQQVTLSCSPISGHRSVSWYQQTPGQGLQFLFEYFSETQRNKGNFPGRFSGRQFSNSRSEMNVSTLELGDSALYLCASSLAGLAGGGDTQYFGPGTRLTVL.

This chain connects TRBV19 to TRBJ2-7; 8 bases agree with TRBD1. CDR3 length: 15 residues. The V and J ends lost 5 bases and 5 bases, in that order; junction bases with no gene match: 11. The germline V gene has CDR1 LNHDA and CDR2 SQIVND (reference sequence). The CDR3 is CASSGGQGIPHEQYF. CDR3 sequence (DNA): TGTGCCAGTAGTGGAGGACAGGGAATCCCCCACGAGCAGTACTTC.

The V call is TRBV2, the J call TRBJ1-5; no definite D call. The CDR3 loop spans 14 amino acids. Germline V gives CDR1 SNHLY, CDR2 FYNNEI. Trimming left V 8 bases short and J 3 bases short, with 14 bases between. CDR3 bases: TGTGCCAGCGGTTTGCGGGGATCCAATCAGCCCCAGCATTTT. Encoded protein: CASGLRGSNQPQHF.

The gene calls are TRBV4-2 and TRBJ2-3; 9 bases are a match to TRBD2. The ends lost 0 bases at V and 0 bases at J; junction bases unmatched: 7. This CDR3 contains 18 residues. CDR1 is LGHNA and CDR2 is YNFKEQ in the germline V gene. For the CDR3, the DNA is TGTGCCAGCAGCCAAGATACCCAGACTAGCGGCAGCACAGATACGCAGTATTTT. Its translation is CASSQDTQTSGSTDTQYF.

The V gene is TRBV27, the J gene TRBJ2-7; TRBD1 might be the D (5 bases). Germline V CDR1 and CDR2: MNHEY, SMNVEV (reference sequence). This CDR3 comprises 13 residues. Trimming left V 5 bases short and J 4 bases short, with 12 bases between. Here the CDR3 reads CASSLLGDYEQYF. The CDR3 DNA sequence: TGTGCCAGCAGTCTCTTAGGGGATTACGAGCAGTACTTC.

This chain uses TRBV15 with TRBJ1-3; 10 bases agree with TRBD1. Germline assignment: CDR1 LNHNV and CDR2 YYDKDF (reference sequence). The CDR3 is 15 amino acids. The trim removed 5 bases at V and 4 bases at J, leaving 5 bases unmatched. This CDR3 is CATSLDRGLGNTIYF. In DNA, the CDR3 is TGTGCCACCAGCCTAGACAGGGGGCTAGGAAACACCATATATTTT.

This clone has just a few counts. V usage is TRBV7-8 and J usage is TRBJ2-7, with 9 bases fitting TRBD2. The germline CDR1 and CDR2 sequences are SGHVS and FQNEAQ. The CDR3 is 16 residues long. Unmatched junction bases numbered 17, after V lost 8 bases and J lost 6 bases. The CDR3 sequence: CASSSGVRGSGLEQYF. The DNA for the CDR3 is TGTGCCAGCTCTAGCGGGGTTCGGGGTTCTGGTCTCGAGCAGTACTTC.

The J gene is TRBJ2-3, the V gene TRBV6-6, with 7 bases that match TRBD2. Germline-derived CDR1 and CDR2 are MNHNY and SVGAGI (reference sequence). The CDR3 has 16 amino acids. V gave up 4 bases and J gave up 1 base; unmatched junction bases: 8. CDR3 protein: CASSSGRGAGTDTQYF. The DNA of the CDR3 is TGTGCCAGCAGTTCGGGGAGGGGCGCTGGCACAGATACGCAGTATTTT.

The chain employs TRBV11-2 and TRBJ1-5, with TRBD1 matching over 10 bases. Germline V gene data show CDR1 as SGHAT and CDR2 as FQNNGV. The CDR3 totals 16 residues. V shed 0 bases and J 6 bases; nucleotides not matched to a gene: 5. CDR3: CASSLETGTGVQPQHF. CDR3 bases: TGTGCCAGCAGCTTAGAAACCGGGACAGGGGTTCAGCCCCAGCATTTT. Using reference TRBV11-2 and TRBJ1-5 for the parts outside the CDR3, the full variable domain is EAGVAQSPRYKIIEKRQSVAFWCNPISGHATLYWYQQILGQGPKLLIQFQNNGVVDDSQLPKDRFSAERLKGVDSTLKIQPAKLEDSAVYLCASSLETGTGVQPQHFGDGTRLSIL.